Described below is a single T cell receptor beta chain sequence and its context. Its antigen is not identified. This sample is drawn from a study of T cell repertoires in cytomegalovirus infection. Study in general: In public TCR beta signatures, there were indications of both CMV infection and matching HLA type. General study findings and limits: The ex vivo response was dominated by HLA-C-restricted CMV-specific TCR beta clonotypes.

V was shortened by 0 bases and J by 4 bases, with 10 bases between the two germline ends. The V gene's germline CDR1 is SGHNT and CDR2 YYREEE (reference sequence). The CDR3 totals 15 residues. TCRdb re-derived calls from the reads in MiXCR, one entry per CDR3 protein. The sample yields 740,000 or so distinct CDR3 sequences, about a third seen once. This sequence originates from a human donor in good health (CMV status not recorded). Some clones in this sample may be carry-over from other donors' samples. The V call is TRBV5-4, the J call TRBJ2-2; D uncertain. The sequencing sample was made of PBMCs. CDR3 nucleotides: TGTGCCAGCAGCTTGGGAGGAATGCGCACCGGGGAGCTGTTTTTT. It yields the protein CASSLGGMRTGELFF.